The subject of this entry is one T cell receptor beta chain. Per the original data handling: Reference gene primers were amplified, and this amplification served to estimate nucleated cell counts. Data came from immunoSEQ multiplex PCR; TCRdb stores just in-frame clones and leaves some out. For V, J and clone size, that table is used; D and trimming come from the DNA. The table shows under 90,000 clones, with about 88% occurring only once. The sample comes from a study of blood T cell repertoires in COVID-19. CDR3 length: 12 residues. V lost 2 bases, J lost 3 bases, and 8 bases lay in between. Germline lookup yields CDR1 GTSNPN and CDR2 SVGIG (reference sequence).

V gene TRBV30 combines with J gene TRBJ2-7; D ambiguous. Input material: peripheral blood. The source of this sequence is a man between 65 and 85 years old with active or convalescent COVID-19. Here the CDR3 DNA reads TGTGCCTGGAGTCTTAGCTTCTACGAGCAGTACTTC. Residues: CAWSLSFYEQYF.